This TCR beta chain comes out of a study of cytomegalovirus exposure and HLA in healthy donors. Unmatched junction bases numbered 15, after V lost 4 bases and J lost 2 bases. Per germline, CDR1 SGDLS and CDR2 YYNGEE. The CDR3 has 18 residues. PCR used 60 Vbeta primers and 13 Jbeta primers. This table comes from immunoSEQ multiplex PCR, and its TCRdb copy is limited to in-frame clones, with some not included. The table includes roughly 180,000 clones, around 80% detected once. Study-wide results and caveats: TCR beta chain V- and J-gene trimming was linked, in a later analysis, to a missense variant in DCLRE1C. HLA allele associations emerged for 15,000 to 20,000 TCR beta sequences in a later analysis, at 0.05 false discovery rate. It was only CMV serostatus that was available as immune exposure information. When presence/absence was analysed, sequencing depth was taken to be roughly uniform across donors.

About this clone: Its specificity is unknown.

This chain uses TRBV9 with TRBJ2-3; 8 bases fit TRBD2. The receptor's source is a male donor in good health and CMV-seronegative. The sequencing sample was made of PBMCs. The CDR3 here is CASSPRAGVGETTDTQYF. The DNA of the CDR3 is TGTGCCAGCAGCCCGCGAGCGGGAGTAGGAGAGACCACAGATACGCAGTATTTT.